The rows below give T cell receptor beta chains drawn from one sample of a study of shared T cell receptors in the human thymus. Clones were sequenced by immunoSEQ multiplex PCR, and TCRdb holds only the in-frame ones, with some missing. The table records hundreds of thousands of clones, 88% of them present only once. The data also belong to a second study, concerning human thymus T cells.

Sequenced sample: thymocytes. All receptors derive from a boy in the first two years of life with a congenital heart defect. The CDR3 runs from the conserved cysteine through the conserved F or W. The order of the fields is clone size, CDR3 length, V gene, D gene, J gene, CDR3 protein, CDR3 DNA. The D gene is left open where the match is weak. Clone size appears in some rows only: once, few, many, or a class for an expanded clone.

abundance: -; len: 15; v_gene: TRBV6-5; d_gene: -; j_gene: TRBJ1-1; CDR3aa: CASSPERGGDTEAFF; CDR3nt: TGTGCCAGCAGCCCTGAGCGGGGTGGGGACACTGAAGCTTTCTTT
abundance: few; len: 15; v_gene: TRBV5-6; d_gene: -; j_gene: TRBJ2-3; CDR3aa: CASSLKKARTDTQYF; CDR3nt: TGTGCCAGCAGCTTGAAAAAAGCCCGCACAGATACGCAGTATTTT
abundance: few; len: 16; v_gene: TRBV2; d_gene: -; j_gene: TRBJ1-3; CDR3aa: CASIFGTYFSGNTIYF; CDR3nt: TGTGCCAGCATATTCGGGACATACTTCTCTGGAAACACCATATATTTT
abundance: -; len: 18; v_gene: TRBV10-3; d_gene: -; j_gene: TRBJ2-7; CDR3aa: CAISDKGGGRGGSYEQYF; CDR3nt: TGTGCCATCAGTGACAAGGGGGGCGGGAGAGGAGGCTCCTACGAGCAGTACTTC
abundance: -; len: 17; v_gene: TRBV30; d_gene: TRBD2; j_gene: TRBJ2-2; CDR3aa: CAWSSAGTSENTGELFF; CDR3nt: TGTGCCTGGAGTTCCGCCGGGACTAGCGAGAACACCGGGGAGCTGTTTTTT
abundance: -; len: 18; v_gene: TRBV7-8; d_gene: TRBD2; j_gene: TRBJ2-7; CDR3aa: CASSLLGLAGTKEPEQYF; CDR3nt: TGTGCCAGCAGCTTATTGGGACTAGCGGGCACTAAGGAGCCCGAGCAGTACTTC
abundance: -; len: 16; v_gene: TRBV5-4; d_gene: -; j_gene: TRBJ1-1; CDR3aa: CASSLSAGNARTEAFF; CDR3nt: TGTGCCAGCAGCTTGAGTGCAGGGAATGCGAGGACTGAAGCTTTCTTT
abundance: few; len: 14; v_gene: TRBV4-3; d_gene: -; j_gene: TRBJ1-4; CDR3aa: CASSRGGAREKLFF; CDR3nt: TGCGCCAGCAGCCGGGGAGGGGCAAGGGAAAAACTGTTTTTT
abundance: -; len: 16; v_gene: TRBV13; d_gene: TRBD2; j_gene: TRBJ2-7; CDR3aa: CASSPTKTSGNNEQYF; CDR3nt: TGTGCCAGCAGCCCCACCAAGACTAGCGGGAACAACGAGCAGTACTTC
abundance: -; len: 18; v_gene: TRBV27; d_gene: TRBD2; j_gene: TRBJ2-7; CDR3aa: CASSLSPLGLPGNYEQYF; CDR3nt: TGTGCCAGCAGTTTATCACCCCTGGGACTACCCGGTAACTACGAGCAGTACTTC
abundance: once; len: 17; v_gene: TRBV18; d_gene: TRBD2; j_gene: TRBJ2-7; CDR3aa: CASSPQELAGHSYEQYF; CDR3nt: TGTGCCAGCTCACCACAGGAACTAGCGGGCCACTCCTACGAGCAGTACTTC
abundance: once; len: 11; v_gene: TRBV6-1; d_gene: -; j_gene: TRBJ2-2; CDR3aa: CASRSPGELFF; CDR3nt: TGTGCCAGTCGGAGCCCCGGGGAGCTGTTTTTT
abundance: -; len: 15; v_gene: TRBV4-3; d_gene: -; j_gene: TRBJ2-7; CDR3aa: CASSQEGLPRYEQYF; CDR3nt: TGCGCCAGCAGCCAAGAGGGACTTCCTCGCTACGAGCAGTACTTC
abundance: -; len: 21; v_gene: TRBV4-2; d_gene: TRBD2; j_gene: TRBJ2-3; CDR3aa: CASSLLPGGSGSGRSTDTQYF; CDR3nt: TGTGCCAGCAGCCTCCTACCCGGGGGTAGCGGGAGTGGGAGAAGCACAGATACGCAGTATTTT
abundance: -; len: 17; v_gene: TRBV28; d_gene: TRBD2; j_gene: TRBJ2-3; CDR3aa: CASSFVEASGRVDTQYF; CDR3nt: TGTGCCAGCAGTTTTGTCGAGGCTAGCGGGAGGGTTGATACGCAGTATTTT
abundance: -; len: 14; v_gene: TRBV19; d_gene: TRBD1; j_gene: TRBJ1-2; CDR3aa: CASSTGTVWYGYTF; CDR3nt: TGTGCCAGTAGTACCGGGACAGTTTGGTATGGCTACACCTTC
abundance: -; len: 14; v_gene: TRBV30; d_gene: -; j_gene: TRBJ1-2; CDR3aa: CAWTKRGSGYGYTF; CDR3nt: TGTGCCTGGACGAAACGGGGGAGCGGCTATGGCTACACCTTC
abundance: few; len: 14; v_gene: TRBV5-1; d_gene: -; j_gene: TRBJ1-4; CDR3aa: CASSSQGLYEKLFF; CDR3nt: TGCGCCAGCAGCTCTCAGGGTTTGTACGAAAAACTGTTTTTT
abundance: -; len: 14; v_gene: TRBV30; d_gene: -; j_gene: TRBJ2-1; CDR3aa: CAWRAPPTYNEQFF; CDR3nt: TGTGCCTGGAGGGCCCCCCCCACCTACAATGAGCAGTTCTTC
abundance: -; len: 16; v_gene: TRBV5-6; d_gene: TRBD1; j_gene: TRBJ2-2; CDR3aa: CASSLTGQGSTGELFF; CDR3nt: TGTGCCAGCAGCCTTACGGGACAGGGGAGCACCGGGGAGCTGTTTTTT
abundance: -; len: 13; v_gene: TRBV27; d_gene: -; j_gene: TRBJ1-1; CDR3aa: CASSRGGNTEAFF; CDR3nt: TGTGCCAGCAGCAGGGGTGGGAACACTGAAGCTTTCTTT
abundance: -; len: 15; v_gene: TRBV5-1; d_gene: TRBD2; j_gene: TRBJ2-3; CDR3aa: CASSFTSDRGDTQYF; CDR3nt: TGCGCCAGCAGCTTTACTAGCGATAGAGGAGATACGCAGTATTTT
abundance: -; len: 15; v_gene: TRBV7-6; d_gene: -; j_gene: TRBJ2-1; CDR3aa: CASSTNTQPYNEQFF; CDR3nt: TGTGCCAGCAGCACAAACACGCAACCCTACAATGAGCAGTTCTTC
abundance: -; len: 18; v_gene: TRBV6-1; d_gene: TRBD1; j_gene: TRBJ2-7; CDR3aa: CASSDAGTGDLTSYEQYF; CDR3nt: TGTGCCAGCAGTGACGCCGGGACAGGGGACCTTACCTCCTACGAGCAGTACTTC
abundance: -; len: 14; v_gene: TRBV5-8; d_gene: TRBD1; j_gene: TRBJ1-2; CDR3aa: CASSFTGGIYGYTF; CDR3nt: TGTGCCAGCAGCTTTACAGGGGGAATCTATGGCTACACCTTC
abundance: -; len: 17; v_gene: TRBV11-1; d_gene: TRBD1; j_gene: TRBJ1-2; CDR3aa: CASSLGGDRPIHYGYTF; CDR3nt: TGTGCCAGCAGCTTAGGGGGGGACAGACCGATTCATTATGGCTACACCTTC
abundance: -; len: 13; v_gene: TRBV6-5; d_gene: -; j_gene: TRBJ2-5; CDR3aa: CASSFDSGETQYF; CDR3nt: TGTGCCAGCAGTTTTGACAGTGGAGAGACCCAGTACTTC
abundance: -; len: 18; v_gene: TRBV6-1; d_gene: TRBD2; j_gene: TRBJ2-6; CDR3aa: CASSEGGSGRSGANVLTF; CDR3nt: TGTGCCAGCAGTGAAGGAGGTAGCGGGAGGTCTGGGGCCAACGTCCTGACTTTC
abundance: -; len: 13; v_gene: TRBV15; d_gene: TRBD2; j_gene: TRBJ2-5; CDR3aa: CATKRGAGETQYF; CDR3nt: TGTGCCACCAAGCGGGGGGCAGGGGAGACCCAGTACTTC
abundance: once; len: 21; v_gene: TRBV4-1; d_gene: TRBD2; j_gene: TRBJ2-5; CDR3aa: CASSQERPASGVPLPQETQYF; CDR3nt: TGCGCCAGCAGCCAAGAAAGACCGGCTAGCGGGGTACCCCTACCTCAAGAGACCCAGTACTTC
abundance: few; len: 17; v_gene: TRBV6-1; d_gene: -; j_gene: TRBJ2-2; CDR3aa: CASSGPRRAPTGGELFF; CDR3nt: TGTGCCAGCAGTGGCCCCCGACGCGCTCCCACGGGCGGGGAGCTGTTTTTT
abundance: -; len: 16; v_gene: TRBV4-3; d_gene: TRBD2; j_gene: TRBJ2-7; CDR3aa: CASSQDVGEGRYEQYF; CDR3nt: TGCGCCAGCAGCCAAGATGTGGGGGAGGGCCGCTACGAGCAGTACTTC
abundance: -; len: 17; v_gene: TRBV5-6; d_gene: TRBD2; j_gene: TRBJ2-7; CDR3aa: CASSLSGRLAGRYEQYF; CDR3nt: TGTGCCAGCAGCTTAAGCGGTCGGCTAGCGGGAAGGTACGAGCAGTACTTC
abundance: -; len: 17; v_gene: TRBV9; d_gene: TRBD2; j_gene: TRBJ2-2; CDR3aa: CASSAQRGRGDTGELFF; CDR3nt: TGTGCCAGCAGCGCCCAGAGGGGCCGGGGGGACACCGGGGAGCTGTTTTTT
abundance: -; len: 14; v_gene: TRBV5-8; d_gene: -; j_gene: TRBJ1-4; CDR3aa: CASSPRGKNEKLFF; CDR3nt: TGTGCCAGCAGCCCGAGAGGAAAGAATGAAAAACTGTTTTTT
abundance: few; len: 15; v_gene: TRBV6-1; d_gene: -; j_gene: TRBJ1-2; CDR3aa: CASSLTGDTNYGYTF; CDR3nt: TGTGCCAGCAGTCTTACAGGAGACACTAACTATGGCTACACCTTC
abundance: -; len: 17; v_gene: TRBV27; d_gene: -; j_gene: TRBJ1-6; CDR3aa: CASSFSPGGGSSSPLHF; CDR3nt: TGTGCCAGCAGTTTCTCCCCCGGCGGGGGGTCGAGTTCACCCCTCCACTTT
abundance: -; len: 14; v_gene: TRBV5-6; d_gene: TRBD1; j_gene: TRBJ2-7; CDR3aa: CASSFGTGAYEQYF; CDR3nt: TGTGCCAGCAGCTTCGGGACAGGGGCCTACGAGCAGTACTTC
abundance: once; len: 18; v_gene: TRBV28; d_gene: TRBD2; j_gene: TRBJ2-1; CDR3aa: CASKRTSCPLSSYNEQFF; CDR3nt: TGTGCCAGCAAACGGACTAGCTGCCCCCTAAGCTCCTACAATGAGCAGTTCTTC
abundance: -; len: 16; v_gene: TRBV7-2; d_gene: -; j_gene: TRBJ1-2; CDR3aa: CASSLGYSGAQDGYTF; CDR3nt: TGTGCCAGCAGCTTAGGGTACTCAGGGGCCCAGGATGGCTACACCTTC
abundance: -; len: 14; v_gene: TRBV6-5; d_gene: TRBD2; j_gene: TRBJ2-7; CDR3aa: CASSPGLAPYEQYF; CDR3nt: TGTGCCAGCAGCCCGGGACTAGCACCCTACGAGCAGTACTTC
abundance: -; len: 15; v_gene: TRBV5-6; d_gene: -; j_gene: TRBJ1-4; CDR3aa: CASRGPGTEGEKLFF; CDR3nt: TGTGCCAGCAGAGGGCCTGGGACTGAGGGTGAAAAACTGTTTTTT
abundance: -; len: 16; v_gene: TRBV7-2; d_gene: -; j_gene: TRBJ2-7; CDR3aa: CASSLAVGGASYEQYF; CDR3nt: TGTGCCAGCAGCTTAGCGGTGGGGGGGGCGTCGTACGAGCAGTACTTC
abundance: -; len: 21; v_gene: TRBV28; d_gene: TRBD2; j_gene: TRBJ2-1; CDR3aa: CASKGILGRTSGRLTKNEQFF; CDR3nt: TGTGCCAGCAAGGGGATTTTGGGGCGAACTAGCGGGAGGTTAACTAAAAATGAGCAGTTCTTC
abundance: -; len: 14; v_gene: TRBV6-5; d_gene: TRBD1; j_gene: TRBJ2-7; CDR3aa: CASSYTGGPYEQYF; CDR3nt: TGTGCCAGCAGTTACACAGGGGGACCCTACGAGCAGTACTTC
abundance: -; len: 16; v_gene: TRBV21-1; d_gene: -; j_gene: TRBJ2-2; CDR3aa: CASNESRGVGTGELFF; CDR3nt: TGTGCCAGCAATGAGAGCCGGGGGGTCGGGACCGGGGAGCTGTTTTTT
abundance: -; len: 18; v_gene: TRBV7-9; d_gene: TRBD2; j_gene: TRBJ2-3; CDR3aa: CASSFPGLVIRATDTQYF; CDR3nt: TGTGCCAGCAGCTTTCCGGGACTAGTTATTCGTGCCACAGATACGCAGTATTTT
abundance: -; len: 15; v_gene: TRBV5-6; d_gene: TRBD2; j_gene: TRBJ2-7; CDR3aa: CASSSLAGGRDEQYF; CDR3nt: TGTGCCAGCAGCTCCTTAGCGGGAGGGAGGGACGAGCAGTACTTC
abundance: -; len: 15; v_gene: TRBV5-1; d_gene: -; j_gene: TRBJ2-7; CDR3aa: CASSPWPVPFIQQYF; CDR3nt: TGCGCCAGCAGCCCTTGGCCAGTTCCGTTTATACAGCAGTACTTC
abundance: -; len: 15; v_gene: TRBV5-4; d_gene: TRBD1; j_gene: TRBJ1-1; CDR3aa: CASSSHRGRGTEAFF; CDR3nt: TGTGCCAGCAGCTCACACAGGGGCCGAGGGACTGAAGCTTTCTTT
abundance: -; len: 15; v_gene: TRBV2; d_gene: -; j_gene: TRBJ1-5; CDR3aa: CASRRTPGHNQPQHF; CDR3nt: TGTGCCAGCAGGCGGACCCCTGGACACAATCAGCCCCAGCATTTT
abundance: -; len: 15; v_gene: TRBV27; d_gene: TRBD2; j_gene: TRBJ2-7; CDR3aa: CASSLVVRGRGEQYF; CDR3nt: TGTGCCAGCAGTTTAGTGGTTCGCGGGAGGGGTGAGCAGTACTTC
abundance: -; len: 18; v_gene: TRBV11-3; d_gene: TRBD2; j_gene: TRBJ2-2; CDR3aa: CASSSLGLAGRNTGELFF; CDR3nt: TGTGCCAGCAGCTCCCTTGGACTAGCGGGACGGAACACCGGGGAGCTGTTTTTT
abundance: -; len: 14; v_gene: TRBV5-1; d_gene: TRBD1; j_gene: TRBJ2-3; CDR3aa: CASSPGQGTDTQYF; CDR3nt: TGCGCCAGCAGCCCTGGACAGGGGACAGATACGCAGTATTTT
abundance: -; len: 16; v_gene: TRBV27; d_gene: TRBD2; j_gene: TRBJ2-1; CDR3aa: CASRRWTRPISNEQFF; CDR3nt: TGTGCCAGCAGACGATGGACTAGACCTATTTCCAATGAGCAGTTCTTC
abundance: -; len: 13; v_gene: TRBV7-6; d_gene: -; j_gene: TRBJ2-3; CDR3aa: CASSPTGTDTQYF; CDR3nt: TGTGCCAGCAGCCCGACTGGCACAGATACGCAGTATTTT
abundance: -; len: 14; v_gene: TRBV6-6; d_gene: TRBD2; j_gene: TRBJ2-7; CDR3aa: CASSYAGGPDEQYF; CDR3nt: TGTGCCAGCAGTTACGCGGGAGGGCCGGACGAGCAGTACTTC